A selection of T cell receptor beta chains follows, all from one sample in a study of cytomegalovirus exposure and HLA in healthy donors. This table comes from immunoSEQ multiplex PCR, and its TCRdb copy is limited to in-frame clones, with some not included. This sample has more than 150,000 clones, with 70% to 90% found just once. Sample: PBMCs. Receptors originate from a young man in good health and CMV-seropositive. Each CDR3 is given with its conserved first and last residue.

v_call	j_call	cdr3_aa
TRBV13	TRBJ2-1	CASSSSSGPYNEQFF
TRBV19	TRBJ2-7	CASSSGPVYEQYF
TRBV6-1	TRBJ1-4	CASRPGGEKLFF
TRBV30	TRBJ2-3	CAWSVGGLTDTQYF
TRBV27	TRBJ2-7	CASSSDSYEQYF
TRBV7-9	TRBJ2-1	CASSPGQGSVEQFF
TRBV29-1	TRBJ1-6	CSVATGSYNSPLHF
TRBV6-5	TRBJ2-4	CASSRTGDIQYF
TRBV14	TRBJ2-5	CASSQDRTSGGETQYF
TRBV9	TRBJ1-6	CASSVGGRSVHSPLHF
TRBV13	TRBJ1-1	CASRETGPNTEAFF
TRBV10-3	TRBJ1-1	CAIRGDSEAFF
TRBV2	TRBJ1-1	CASSLDRDTEAFF
TRBV6-4	TRBJ1-6	CASSIGSGTGFSPLHF
TRBV7-2	TRBJ2-1	CASSQSVNYDEQFF
TRBV6-6	TRBJ1-5	CASRTGGAAQPQHF
TRBV10-2	TRBJ2-1	CASSSSGSNNEQFF
TRBV9	TRBJ1-3	CASSVAPSGSNGNTIYF
TRBV4-2	TRBJ2-3	CASSQERGQVADTQYF
TRBV19	TRBJ1-5	CASSGPWAPSVF
TRBV30	TRBJ1-5	CAWSGQGSQPQHF
TRBV2	TRBJ1-2	CASSRDSNYGYTF
TRBV9	TRBJ1-5	CASSVAGDQPQHF
TRBV6-1	TRBJ2-7	CATRHSGTFYEQYF
TRBV18	TRBJ2-2	CASSPRGGRNTGELFF
TRBV2	TRBJ2-1	CASPGLRTDNEQFF
TRBV5-1	TRBJ2-7	CASSLDAGGGYEQYF
TRBV19	TRBJ2-7	CASGGQGTYEQYF
TRBV6-5	TRBJ1-5	CASKQGVGPQHF
TRBV6-5	TRBJ2-7	CASSTSASAIYEQYF
TRBV6-5	TRBJ2-3	CASSQRGLTTDTQYF
TRBV19	.	CASSIEGASGEQYF
TRBV19	TRBJ2-5	CASSHPAGGQETQYF
TRBV27	TRBJ2-1	CASSLRGGYNEQFF
TRBV4-2	TRBJ2-7	CASSGTSGDGPYEQYF
TRBV29-1	TRBJ2-6	CSVDSTGSSGANVLTF
TRBV30	TRBJ1-5	CAWGDSVNQPQHF
TRBV7-8	TRBJ1-5	CASSLQRVGEPQHF
TRBV7-9	TRBJ2-1	CASSSRTSGGHNEQFF
TRBV7-8	TRBJ1-2	CASSMDGIYGYTF